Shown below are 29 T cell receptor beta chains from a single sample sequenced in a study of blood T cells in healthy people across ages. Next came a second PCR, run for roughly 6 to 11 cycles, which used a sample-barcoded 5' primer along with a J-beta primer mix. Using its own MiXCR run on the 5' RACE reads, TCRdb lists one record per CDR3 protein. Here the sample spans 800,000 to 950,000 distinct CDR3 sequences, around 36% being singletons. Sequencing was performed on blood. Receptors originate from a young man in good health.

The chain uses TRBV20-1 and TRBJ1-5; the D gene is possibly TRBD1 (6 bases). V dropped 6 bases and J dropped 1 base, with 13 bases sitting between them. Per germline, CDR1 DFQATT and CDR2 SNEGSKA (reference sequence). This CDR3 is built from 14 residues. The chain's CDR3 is CSAEGTGSNQPQHF. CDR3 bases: TGCAGTGCAGAGGGTACAGGGAGCAATCAGCCCCAGCATTTT.

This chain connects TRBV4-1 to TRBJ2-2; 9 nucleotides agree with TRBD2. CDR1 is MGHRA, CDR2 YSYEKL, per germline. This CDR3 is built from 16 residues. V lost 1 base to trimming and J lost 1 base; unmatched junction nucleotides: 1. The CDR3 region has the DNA TGCGCCAGCAGCCAAGCTAGCGGGGAGAACACCGGGGAGCTGTTTTTT. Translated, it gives CASSQASGENTGELFF.

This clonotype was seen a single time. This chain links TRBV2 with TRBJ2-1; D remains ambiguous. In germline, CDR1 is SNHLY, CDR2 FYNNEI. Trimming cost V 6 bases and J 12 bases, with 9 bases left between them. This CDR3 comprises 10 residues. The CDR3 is CASSQTGQFF. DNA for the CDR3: TGTGCCAGCAGCCAAACTGGGCAGTTCTTC.

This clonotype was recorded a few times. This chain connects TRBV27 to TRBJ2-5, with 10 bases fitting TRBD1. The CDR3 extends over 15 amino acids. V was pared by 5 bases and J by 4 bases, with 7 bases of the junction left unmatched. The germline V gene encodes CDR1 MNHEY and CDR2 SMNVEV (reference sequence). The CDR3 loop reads CASSRYRDRGETQYF. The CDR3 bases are TGTGCCAGCAGTAGGTACAGGGACAGGGGAGAGACCCAGTACTTC.

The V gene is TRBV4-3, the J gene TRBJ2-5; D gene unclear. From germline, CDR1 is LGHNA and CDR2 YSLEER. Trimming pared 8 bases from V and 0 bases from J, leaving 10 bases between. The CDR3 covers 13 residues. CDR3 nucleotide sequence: TGCGCCAGCGGAATAGGGTACCAAGAGACCCAGTACTTC. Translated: CASGIGYQETQYF.

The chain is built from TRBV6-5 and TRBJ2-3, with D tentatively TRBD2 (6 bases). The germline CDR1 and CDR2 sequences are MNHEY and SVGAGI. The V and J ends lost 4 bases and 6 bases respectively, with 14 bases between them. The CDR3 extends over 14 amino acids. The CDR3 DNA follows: TGTGCCAGCAGTTTAGAGCGGGTTGGGGATACGCAGTATTTT. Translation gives CASSLERVGDTQYF.

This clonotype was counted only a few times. The CDR3 DNA reads TGTGCCAGCAGCCAAGACCGCCCCTGGACAGGGATAGATGGCTACACCTTC. It is translated as CASSQDRPWTGIDGYTF. This chain connects TRBV14 to TRBJ1-2, with 8 bases identical to TRBD1. CDR1 and CDR2 (germline): SGHDN, FVKESK. The CDR3 has 17 amino acids. J gave up 6 bases and V 0 bases, and 12 bases lay outside the gene matches.

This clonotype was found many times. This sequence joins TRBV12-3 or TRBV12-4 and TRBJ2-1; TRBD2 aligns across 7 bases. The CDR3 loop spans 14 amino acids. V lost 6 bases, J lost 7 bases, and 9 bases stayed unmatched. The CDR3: CASSFQLAKNEQFF. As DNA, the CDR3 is TGTGCCAGCAGCTTCCAACTAGCGAAGAATGAGCAGTTCTTC.

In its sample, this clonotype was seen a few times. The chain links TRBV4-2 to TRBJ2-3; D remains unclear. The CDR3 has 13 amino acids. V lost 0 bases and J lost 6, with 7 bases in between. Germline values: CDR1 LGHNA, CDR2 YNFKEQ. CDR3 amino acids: CASSQERPDTQYF. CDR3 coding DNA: TGTGCCAGCAGCCAAGAGAGGCCCGATACGCAGTATTTT.

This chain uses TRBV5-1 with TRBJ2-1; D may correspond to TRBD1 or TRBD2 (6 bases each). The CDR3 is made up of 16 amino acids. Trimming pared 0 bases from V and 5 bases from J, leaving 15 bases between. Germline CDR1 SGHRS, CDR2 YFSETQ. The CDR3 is CASSLDAGGTNNEQFF. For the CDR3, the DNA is TGCGCCAGCAGCTTGGATGCCGGGGGCACCAACAATGAGCAGTTCTTC. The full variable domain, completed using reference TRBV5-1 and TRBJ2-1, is KAGVTQTPRYLIKTRGQQVTLSCSPISGHRSVSWYQQTPGQGLQFLFEYFSETQRNKGNFPGRFSGRQFSNSRSEMNVSTLELGDSALYLCASSLDAGGTNNEQFFGPGTRLTVL.

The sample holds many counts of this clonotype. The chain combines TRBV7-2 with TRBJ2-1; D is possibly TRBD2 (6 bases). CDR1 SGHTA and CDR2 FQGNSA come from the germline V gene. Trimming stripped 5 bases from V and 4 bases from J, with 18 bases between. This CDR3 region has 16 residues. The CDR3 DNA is TGTGCCAGCAGCCAACGTGCTTTACGGGGGTACAATGAGCAGTTCTTC. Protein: CASSQRALRGYNEQFF. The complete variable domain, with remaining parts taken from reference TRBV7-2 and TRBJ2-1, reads GAGVSQSPSNKVTEKGKDVELRCDPISGHTALYWYRQSLGQGLEFLIYFQGNSAPDKSGLPSDRFSAERTGGSVSTLTIQRTQQEDSAVYLCASSQRALRGYNEQFFGPGTRLTVL.

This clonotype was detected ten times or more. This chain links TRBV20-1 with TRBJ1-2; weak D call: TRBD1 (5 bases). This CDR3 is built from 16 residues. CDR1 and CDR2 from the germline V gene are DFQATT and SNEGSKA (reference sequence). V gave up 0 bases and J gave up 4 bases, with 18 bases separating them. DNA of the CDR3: TGCAGTGCTAGAGATCAGGGACGGGTTTCCGTCTATGGCTACACCTTC. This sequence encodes CSARDQGRVSVYGYTF.

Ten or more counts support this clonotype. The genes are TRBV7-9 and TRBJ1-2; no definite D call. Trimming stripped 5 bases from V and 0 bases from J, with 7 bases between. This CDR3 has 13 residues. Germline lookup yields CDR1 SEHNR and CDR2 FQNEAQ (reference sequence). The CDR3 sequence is CASSHVSNYGYTF. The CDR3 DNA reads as TGTGCCAGCAGCCACGTTTCTAACTATGGCTACACCTTC.

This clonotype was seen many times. Written as DNA, the CDR3 is TGCAGTCTGGGCGGGGACATAGAGACCCAGTACTTC. Its translation: CSLGGDIETQYF. The chain recombines TRBV20-1 with TRBJ2-5; the D call may be TRBD1 or TRBD2 (6 bases each). The CDR3 sequence is 12 residues long. Trimming cost V 8 bases and J 4 bases, with 14 bases left between them. Germline V gives CDR1 DFQATT, CDR2 SNEGSKA (reference sequence).

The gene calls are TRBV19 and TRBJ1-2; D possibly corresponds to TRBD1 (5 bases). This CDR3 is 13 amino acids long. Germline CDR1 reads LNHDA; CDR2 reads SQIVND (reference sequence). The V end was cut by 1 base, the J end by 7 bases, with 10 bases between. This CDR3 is CASSIAGGTGYTF. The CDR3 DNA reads TGTGCCAGTAGTATAGCCGGAGGGACTGGCTACACCTTC.

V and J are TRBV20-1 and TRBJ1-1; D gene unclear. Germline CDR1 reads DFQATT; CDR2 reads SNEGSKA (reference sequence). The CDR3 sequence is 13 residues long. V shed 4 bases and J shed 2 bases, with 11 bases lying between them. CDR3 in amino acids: CSATRGINTEAFF. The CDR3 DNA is TGCAGTGCTACCCGAGGGATCAACACTGAAGCTTTCTTT.

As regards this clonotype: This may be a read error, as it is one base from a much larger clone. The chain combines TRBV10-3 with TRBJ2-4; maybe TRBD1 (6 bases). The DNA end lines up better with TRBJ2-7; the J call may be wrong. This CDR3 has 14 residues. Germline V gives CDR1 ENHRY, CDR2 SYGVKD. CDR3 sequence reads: CAIGESHRAYEQYF. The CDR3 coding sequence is TGTGCCATCGGTGAGTCTCACAGGGCCTACGAGCAGTACTTC.

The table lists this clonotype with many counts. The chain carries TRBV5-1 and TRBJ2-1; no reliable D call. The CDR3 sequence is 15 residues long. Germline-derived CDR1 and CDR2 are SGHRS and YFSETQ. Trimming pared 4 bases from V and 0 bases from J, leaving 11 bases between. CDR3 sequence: CASSPLESSYNEQFF. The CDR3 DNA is TGCGCCAGCAGCCCGCTCGAGAGCTCCTACAATGAGCAGTTCTTC.

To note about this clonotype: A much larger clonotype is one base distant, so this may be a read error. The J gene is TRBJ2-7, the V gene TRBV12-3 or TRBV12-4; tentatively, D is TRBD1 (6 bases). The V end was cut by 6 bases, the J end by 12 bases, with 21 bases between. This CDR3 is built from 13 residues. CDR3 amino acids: CASSTGTQETRYF. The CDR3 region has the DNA TGTGCCAGCAGCACAGGGACACAAGAGACCCGGTACTTC.

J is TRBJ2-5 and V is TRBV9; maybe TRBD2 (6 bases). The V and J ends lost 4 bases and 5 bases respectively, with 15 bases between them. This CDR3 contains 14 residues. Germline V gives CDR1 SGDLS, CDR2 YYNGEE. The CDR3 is CASSQTRGRETQYF. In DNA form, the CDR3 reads TGTGCCAGCAGCCAGACGCGGGGAAGGGAGACCCAGTACTTC.

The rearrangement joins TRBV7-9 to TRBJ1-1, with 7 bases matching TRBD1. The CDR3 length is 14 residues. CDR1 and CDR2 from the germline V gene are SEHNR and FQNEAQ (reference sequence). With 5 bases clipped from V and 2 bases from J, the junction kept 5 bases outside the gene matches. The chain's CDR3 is CASSLGTDNTEAFF. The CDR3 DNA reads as TGTGCCAGCAGCCTCGGGACAGATAACACTGAAGCTTTCTTT.

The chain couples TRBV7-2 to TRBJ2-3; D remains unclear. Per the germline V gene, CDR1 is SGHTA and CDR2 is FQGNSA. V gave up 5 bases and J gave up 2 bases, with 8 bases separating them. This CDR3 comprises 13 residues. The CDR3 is CASSVPHTDTQYF. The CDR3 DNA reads TGTGCCAGCAGCGTACCCCACACAGATACGCAGTATTTT.

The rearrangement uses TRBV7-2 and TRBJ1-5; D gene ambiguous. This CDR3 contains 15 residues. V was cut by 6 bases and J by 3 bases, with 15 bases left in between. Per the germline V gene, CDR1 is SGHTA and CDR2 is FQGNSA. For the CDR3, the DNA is TGTGCCAGCAGTCCGGGCGGCACTTACAATCAGCCCCAGCATTTT. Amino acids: CASSPGGTYNQPQHF.

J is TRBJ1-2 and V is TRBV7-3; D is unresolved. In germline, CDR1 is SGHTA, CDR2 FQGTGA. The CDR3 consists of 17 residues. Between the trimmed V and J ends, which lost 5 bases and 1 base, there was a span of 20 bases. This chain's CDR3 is CASSPQGGSIINYGYTF. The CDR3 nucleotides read TGTGCCAGCAGCCCCCAAGGAGGCAGCATCATTAACTATGGCTACACCTTC. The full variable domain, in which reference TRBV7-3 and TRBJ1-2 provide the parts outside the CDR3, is GAGVSQTPSNKVTEKGKYVELRCDPISGHTALYWYRQSLGQGPEFLIYFQGTGAADDSGLPNDRFFAVRPEGSVSTLKIQRTERGDSAVYLCASSPQGGSIINYGYTFGSGTRLTVV.

The CDR3 nucleotides are TGTGCCAGCAGTCCTGTAGGGCCCAATGAGCAGTACTTC. Its translation: CASSPVGPNEQYF. This chain connects TRBV27 to TRBJ2-7; D call uncertain. Germline CDR1 reads MNHEY; CDR2 reads SMNVEV (reference sequence). The CDR3 runs 13 residues. V lost 5 bases and J 7 bases, leaving 15 bases between the germline ends.

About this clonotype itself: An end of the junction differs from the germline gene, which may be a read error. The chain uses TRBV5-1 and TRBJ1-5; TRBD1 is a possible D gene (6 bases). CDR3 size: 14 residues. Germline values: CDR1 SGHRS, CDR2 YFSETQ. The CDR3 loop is CASSPGAGWQPQHF. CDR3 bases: TGCGCCAGCAGCCCGGGGGCCGGGTGGCAGCCTCAGCATTTT. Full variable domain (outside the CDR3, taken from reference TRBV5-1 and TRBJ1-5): KAGVTQTPRYLIKTRGQQVTLSCSPISGHRSVSWYQQTPGQGLQFLFEYFSETQRNKGNFPGRFSGRQFSNSRSEMNVSTLELGDSALYLCASSPGAGWQPQHFGDGTRLSIL.

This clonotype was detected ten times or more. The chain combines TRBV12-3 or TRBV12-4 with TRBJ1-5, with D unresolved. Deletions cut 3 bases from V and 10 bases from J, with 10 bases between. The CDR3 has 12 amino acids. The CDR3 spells CASSLSGGPQHF. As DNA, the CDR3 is TGTGCCAGCAGTTTGTCCGGCGGCCCCCAGCATTTT.

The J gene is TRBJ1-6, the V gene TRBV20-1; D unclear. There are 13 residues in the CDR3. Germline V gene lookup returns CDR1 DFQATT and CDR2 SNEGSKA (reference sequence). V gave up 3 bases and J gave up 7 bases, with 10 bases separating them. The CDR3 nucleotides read TGCAGTGCTAGTCTTAGGGAGAATTCACCCCTCCACTTT. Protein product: CSASLRENSPLHF.

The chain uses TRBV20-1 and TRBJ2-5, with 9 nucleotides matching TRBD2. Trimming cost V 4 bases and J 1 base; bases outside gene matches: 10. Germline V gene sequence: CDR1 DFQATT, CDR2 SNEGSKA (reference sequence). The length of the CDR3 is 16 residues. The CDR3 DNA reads TGCAGTGCTATAATTCTAGTACTAGCGGGCCAAGAGACCCAGTACTTC. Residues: CSAIILVLAGQETQYF.